This T cell receptor beta chain was identified in a study of CD4+ T cells in melanoma. This CDR3 region has 13 residues. Germline CDR1 reads SNHLY; CDR2 reads FYNNEI. J was trimmed by 5 bases and V by 2 bases; bases with no gene match: 0. Study-level findings and limits: Diverse differentiation states were reported for melanoma neoantigen-specific CD4+ T cells.

Method: immunoSEQ multiplex PCR; TCRdb's copy keeps in-frame clones and lacks some. The sample gives 11,000 to 15,000 clones, roughly 69% of which show up once; 15% to 17% is in the top ten. The table lists this clone with a few counts. Its target is not known. The rearrangement joins TRBV2 to TRBJ1-5, with 7 bases identical to TRBD1. The sample consisted of cells from a culture (not recorded whether cultured in vitro). This receptor was taken from a human donor with melanoma. The CDR3 DNA sequence: TGTGCCAGCAGTGAACAGGGGGATCAGCCCCAGCATTTT. Amino acid sequence: CASSEQGDQPQHF.